The sequence of this TCR beta chain was determined in a study of cytomegalovirus exposure and HLA in healthy donors. There were likely unrecorded immune exposures, though donors were nominally healthy when sampled. PCR amplification relied on 60 Vbeta primers (plus 13 Jbeta primers). How the authors handled the data: The authors later counted 65 million to 80 million unique TCR beta chains, some 12 million of them shared. Repertoires were generated with immunoSEQ multiplex PCR, while TCRdb's copy carries only in-frame clones and drops some. The V and J calls and clone size were taken over from that table, and D and trimming were inferred from the DNA. In total, the table holds about 200,000 clones. In the case of this clone: Its target is unknown.

Whole-study findings and limits: Later analysis found that TCR beta chains associated with HLA were more clonally expanded than other, equally common chains.

CDR1 is SGHAT, CDR2 FQNNGV, per germline. Trimming shortened V by 5 bases and J by 4 bases, and 9 bases separated the two germline ends. The CDR3 runs 12 residues. The clonotype originates from a boy younger than 18 in good health and CMV-seronegative. The sequenced sample was PBMCs. This sequence joins TRBV11-2 and TRBJ2-7; the D is unclear. CDR3 residues: CASSDDWYEQYF. Written as DNA, the CDR3 is TGTGCCAGCAGCGACGACTGGTACGAGCAGTACTTC.